Presented here are 29 T cell receptor beta chains from one specimen sequenced in a study of CD8+ T cells in alopecia areata. Extraction of RNA preceded its reverse transcription into cDNA, which served as the sequencing template. TCRdb keeps only in-frame clones here, not all; method: immunoSEQ multiplex PCR. The profile covers about 120,000 clones, none occurring a single time. The sequencing input was lesional skin. The source of these receptors is a C3H/HeJ mouse with alopecia areata. The strain's MHC: H2-k.

This clone has a count of ten or more. The gene symbols are mouse symbols. The read ends 4 residues early relative to the CDR3; the germline J gene fills the gap. The chain links TRBV13-3 to TRBJ2-7, with a weak D call TRBD1 (6 bases). The germline gives CDR1 NNHDY, CDR2 SYVADS. The CDR3 has 13 residues. CDR3 sequence reads: CASSDTRGYEQYF. The part of the CDR3 DNA that was read is TGTGCCAGCAGTGATACCAGGGGATAT.

This clone came up a few times. Germline and genes: mouse. The read ends 4 residues shy of where the CDR3 ends; the end is completed using the germline J gene. V and J are TRBV13-3 and TRBJ2-1; 8 positions match TRBD1. Germline values: CDR1 NNHDY, CDR2 SYVADS. With 1 base clipped from V and 1 base from J, the junction kept 4 bases outside the gene matches. The CDR3 consists of 16 residues. The CDR3 sequence: CASSDTDRENYAEQFF. The CDR3 bases that were read are TGTGCCAGCAGTGATACGGACAGGGAAAACTATGCT.

In this sample, this clone turned up a few times. The genes and germline here are from mouse. CDR3 bases read: TGCACCTGCAGTGCGAGGGACTGGGGGGCTTAT. The encoded protein is CTCSARDWGAY. In full, the CDR3 is CTCSARDWGAYEQYF. This chain joins TRBV1 and TRBJ2-7; 12 bases agree with TRBD2. Read data end 4 residues before the CDR3 end; the end is taken from the germline J gene. Germline V CDR1 and CDR2: NSQYPW, LRSPGD (reference sequence). CDR3 size: 15 residues.

This clone was counted only a few times. The germline gene is not matched at one end of the junction; a read error may be the cause. Gene names and germline match the mouse. The CDR3 is cut off 4 residues early in the read; its end comes from the germline J gene. This rearrangement joins TRBV19 to TRBJ2-7, with D possibly being TRBD1 (6 bases). The germline CDR1 and CDR2 sequences are FNHDT and SITEND (reference sequence). The CDR3 loop spans 14 amino acids. The CDR3 here is CARSTGDISYEQYF. The sequenced CDR3 bases are TGTGCCAGGAGTACCGGGGACATCTCCTAT.

This clone appeared many times. The listed genes are named as in mouse. Partial CDR3 DNA: TGTGCCAGCAGTGATCCCAGGGGAGGCGAA. This encodes CASSDPRGGE. The CDR3 reads in full as CASSDPRGGERLFF. The gene calls are TRBV13-3 and TRBJ1-4, with D perhaps TRBD1 (6 bases). The read ends 4 residues before the CDR3 terminus; that terminus is restored from the germline J gene. In germline, CDR1 is NNHDY, CDR2 SYVADS. The CDR3 extends over 14 amino acids.

This clone came up a few times. Gene names follow the mouse nomenclature. The part of the CDR3 DNA that was read is TGTGCCAGCAGCCAAACAGGGTTCTATGCT. It is translated as CASSQTGFYA. The CDR3, in full, reads CASSQTGFYAEQFF. The chain couples TRBV5 to TRBJ2-1, with D possibly being TRBD1 (6 bases). Read sequence stops 4 residues before the CDR3 end, and the germline J gene provides the missing end. This CDR3 comprises 14 residues. Germline V gives CDR1 LGHNA, CDR2 YNLKQL (reference sequence). The V end lost 2 bases, the J end lost 3 bases, and 8 bases lay between the germline ends.

Of note for this clone: Gene and germline names: mouse. With the read ending 4 residues before the CDR3 end, the germline J gene is used to fill in that end. The rearrangement uses TRBV13-3 and TRBJ1-4, with 7 bases aligning to TRBD1. The CDR3 spans 14 residues. V was clipped by 6 bases and J by 0 bases; unmatched bases: 2. From germline, CDR1 is NNHDY and CDR2 SYVADS. The CDR3 reads CASNRGFSNERLFF. The part of the CDR3 DNA that was read is TGTGCCAGCAACAGGGGCTTTTCCAACGAA.

Points on this clone: Mouse gene names apply. The missing CDR3 end, 4 residues past where the read stops, is filled in from the germline J gene. This rearrangement joins TRBV17 to TRBJ1-4; TRBD1 is a possible D gene (6 bases). The germline V gene has CDR1 MNHDT and CDR2 YYDKIL. The V end lost 6 bases, the J end lost 0 bases, and 14 bases lay between the germline ends. The CDR3 spans 16 residues. CDR3 region: CASSAGTRISNERLFF. The sequenced CDR3 bases are TGTGCTAGCAGCGCCGGGACAAGGATTTCCAACGAA.

A remark on this clone: Gene names are the mouse ones. The read terminates 4 residues ahead of where the CDR3 ends, so the germline J gene completes it. This chain joins TRBV13-3 and TRBJ2-7, with 12 bases aligning to TRBD1. Germline loops: CDR1 NNHDY, CDR2 SYVADS. The CDR3 is made up of 14 amino acids. Partial CDR3 DNA: TGTGCCAGCATTCCCGGGACAGGGGGCGAT. Protein: CASIPGTGGD. The entire CDR3 reads CASIPGTGGDEQYF.

This clone showed up just a few times. All gene names here are mouse names. With the read ending 4 residues before the CDR3 end, the germline J gene is used to fill in that end. V gene TRBV13-1 combines with J gene TRBJ2-1, with TRBD2 matching over 12 bases. The CDR3 extends over 15 amino acids. V lost 0 bases and J lost 6; bases outside the gene matches: 1. In germline, CDR1 is NSHNY, CDR2 SYGAGN. The DNA read from the CDR3 is TGTGCCAGCAGTGATGGGACTGGGGGGGTTGCT. Encoded protein: CASSDGTGGVA. In full, the CDR3 reads CASSDGTGGVAEQFF.

A remark on this clone: All gene names here are mouse names. The read halts 4 residues ahead of the CDR3 end, with the missing end drawn from the germline J gene. The same CDR3 also results from other DNA sequences found in this sample. The J gene is TRBJ2-1, the V gene TRBV1; TRBD1 aligns across 11 bases. Germline V gene data show CDR1 as NSQYPW and CDR2 as LRSPGD (reference sequence). This CDR3 has 15 amino acids. V lost 4 bases to trimming and J lost 6 bases; unmatched junction nucleotides: 5. CDR3 amino acids: CTCSGRDRGGAEQFF. CDR3 DNA, as far as it was read: TGCACCTGCAGTGGGCGGGACAGGGGGGGTGCT.

This clone has a handful of counts. Genes here carry mouse names. The read gets to within 4 residues of the CDR3 end, and the germline J gene fills in the rest. The chain carries TRBV20 and TRBJ2-3, with TRBD1 matching 8 bases. This CDR3 is built from 13 residues. From germline, CDR1 is GFQATS and CDR2 STVNSAI. V lost 4 bases to trimming and J lost 2 bases; unmatched junction nucleotides: 2. Here the CDR3 reads CGAKTGAAETLYF. The DNA read from the CDR3 is TGTGGTGCTAAGACAGGGGCTGCAGAA.

This clone was observed a handful of times. Germline and genes here are mouse. With the read ending 4 residues before the CDR3 end, the germline J gene is used to fill in that end. This chain joins TRBV5 and TRBJ2-3; 10 bases align to TRBD2. The CDR3 is 16 residues long. With 0 bases clipped from V and 3 bases from J, the junction kept 3 bases outside the gene matches. Germline assignment: CDR1 LGHNA and CDR2 YNLKQL (reference sequence). Partial CDR3 DNA: TGTGCCAGCAGCCAAGAGACTGGGGGGAGGGCAGAA. It codes for CASSQETGGRAE. The CDR3 as a whole reads CASSQETGGRAETLYF.

As regards this clone: Any gene name here is a mouse gene name. The CDR3 end is not reached by the read, which stops 4 residues before it; the germline J gene fills it in. V gene TRBV13-3 combines with J gene TRBJ1-4, with D unclear. Germline-derived CDR1 and CDR2 are NNHDY and SYVADS. This CDR3 is built from 15 residues. V gave up 0 bases and J gave up 1 base, with 7 bases separating them. The part of the CDR3 DNA that was read is TGTGCCAGCAGTGATGTCCAGTATTCCAACGAA. Translated: CASSDVQYSNE. The whole CDR3 region reads CASSDVQYSNERLFF.

In its sample, this clone was seen a few times. Germline and genes here are mouse. The observed sequence ends 4 residues before the CDR3 terminus, with the missing tail filled in from the germline J gene. The chain combines TRBV13-2 with TRBJ2-7, with 7 positions matching TRBD2. Germline lookup yields CDR1 NNHNN and CDR2 SYGAGS (reference sequence). The CDR3 is made up of 14 amino acids. The DNA read from the CDR3 is TGTGCCAGCGGTGATAACGGCTGGGGGTAT. This sequence encodes CASGDNGWGY. The complete CDR3 protein is CASGDNGWGYEQYF.

Of note for this clone: The listed genes are named as in mouse. The CDR3 end falls 4 residues outside the read, so it is completed with the germline J gene. This chain joins TRBV13-3 and TRBJ1-1, with 8 bases lining up with TRBD1. Germline V CDR1 and CDR2: NNHDY, SYVADS. The CDR3 contains 14 residues. The V and J ends lost 7 bases and 0 bases, in that order; junction bases with no gene match: 5. CDR3 DNA, as far as it was read: TGTGCCAGCGCTACAGGGGGAGCAAACACA. Translating it yields CASATGGANT. From start to end, the CDR3 is CASATGGANTEVFF.

This clone was seen many times. Germline and genes: mouse. Sequencing ends 4 residues short of the CDR3 end; the germline J gene provides the rest. The same CDR3 is also encoded by other DNA sequences in this sample. V is TRBV1 and J is TRBJ2-3, with 7 bases identical to TRBD1. CDR3 length equals 16 residues. The V gene end was trimmed by 3 bases and the J gene end by 0 bases; junction bases not matched to a gene: 6. Germline values: CDR1 NSQYPW, CDR2 LRSPGD (reference sequence). The CDR3 loop reads CTCSAERTGSAETLYF. The part of the CDR3 DNA that was read is TGCACCTGCAGTGCCGAGAGGACAGGAAGTGCAGAA.

This clone has just a few counts. The gene names given are mouse names. The DNA ends 4 residues before the CDR3 does, and the rest of the CDR3 is filled in from the germline J gene. The chain has TRBV1 and TRBJ1-1; D ambiguous. This CDR3 is built from 15 residues. V was trimmed by 1 base and J by 0 bases, leaving 9 bases between them. Germline CDR1 reads NSQYPW; CDR2 reads LRSPGD (reference sequence). The CDR3 here is CTCSAGQKANTEVFF. The CDR3 DNA, read in part, is TGCACCTGCAGTGCAGGTCAAAAAGCAAACACA.

This clone was seen a handful of times. Gene names and germline refer to mouse. The read ends 4 residues early relative to the CDR3; the germline J gene fills the gap. The V and J genes are TRBV13-3 and TRBJ1-1; maybe TRBD1 (6 bases). The CDR3 consists of 14 residues. Germline V gives CDR1 NNHDY, CDR2 SYVADS. Between the trimmed V and J ends, which lost 0 bases and 4 bases, there was a span of 10 bases. Incomplete CDR3 DNA: TGTGCCAGCAGTGATGGGGACAAACTCACA. As protein: CASSDGDKLT. The whole CDR3 protein is CASSDGDKLTEVFF.

For this clone: Gene names refer to mouse genes. With the read ending 4 residues before the CDR3 end, the germline J gene is used to fill in that end. The V call is TRBV1, the J call TRBJ2-7; 9 nucleotides align to TRBD2. Per germline, CDR1 NSQYPW and CDR2 LRSPGD (reference sequence). The CDR3 runs 15 residues. CDR3 residues: CTCSADLGLGYEQYF. The sequenced CDR3 bases are TGCACCTGCAGTGCAGATCTAGGACTGGGGTAT.

Regarding this clone: The genes are named according to mouse. The missing CDR3 end, 4 residues past where the read stops, is filled in from the germline J gene. The chain employs TRBV13-3 and TRBJ2-3, with 8 bases fitting TRBD1. The CDR3 is 15 amino acids. Germline lookup yields CDR1 NNHDY and CDR2 SYVADS. CDR3 region: CASSDSGRGQETLYF. CDR3 bases read: TGTGCCAGCAGTGATTCGGGCAGGGGGCAAGAA.

This clone was observed a few times. Gene names are mouse gene names. The read terminates 4 residues ahead of where the CDR3 ends, so the germline J gene completes it. The V gene is TRBV13-3, the J gene TRBJ2-1; 12 bases are shared with TRBD1. From germline, CDR1 is NNHDY and CDR2 SYVADS. The CDR3 sequence is 15 residues long. The sequenced CDR3 bases are TGTGCCAGCAGTGGGACCGGGACAGGGGGCTCT. This sequence encodes CASSGTGTGGS. The CDR3 in its entirety is CASSGTGTGGSEQFF.

This clone has a count of ten or more. Mouse germline and gene names are used. The read falls 4 residues short of the CDR3 end, and the missing part is taken from the germline J gene. The rearrangement joins TRBV13-3 to TRBJ2-7, with D maybe TRBD2 (5 bases). The germline CDR1 and CDR2 sequences are NNHDY and SYVADS. This CDR3 comprises 14 residues. V lost 0 bases and J 2 bases, leaving 9 bases between the germline ends. The CDR3 loop reads CASSDAGWAYEQYF. The part of the CDR3 DNA that was read is TGTGCCAGCAGTGATGCAGGCTGGGCCTAT.

This clone came up a few times. TCRdb's protein and the translated DNA diverge at residue 11; the protein reported here is the translation of the DNA. Mouse gene names and germline throughout. The read comes to an end 3 residues before the CDR3 does, leaving the germline J gene to fill in the end. The chain combines TRBV13-3 with TRBJ1-6; 9 positions match TRBD1. TRBJ1-6 carries the ORF label, with uncertain function. CDR3 length equals 14 residues. Germline V CDR1 and CDR2: NNHDY, SYVADS. The V segment lost 10 bases and the J segment 4 bases; nucleotides outside the gene matches: 6. CDR3 loop: CAAGGTGYNSPLYF. The DNA read from the CDR3 is TGTGCCGCAGGAGGGACAGGGTATAATTCGCCC.

As for this clone: These gene names are mouse names. With the read ending 4 residues before the CDR3 end, the germline J gene is used to fill in that end. The V call is TRBV19, the J call TRBJ2-7; D call uncertain. Trimming stripped 8 bases from V and 3 bases from J, with 12 bases between. This CDR3 region has 12 residues. Germline assignment: CDR1 FNHDT and CDR2 SITEND (reference sequence). CDR3 sequence: CASQSSGYEQYF. Partial CDR3 DNA: TGTGCCAGTCAGTCCTCCGGCTAT.

Ten or more counts support this clone. Mouse names are used for the genes. The read ends 4 residues before the CDR3 terminus; that terminus is restored from the germline J gene. The chain recombines TRBV13-3 with TRBJ2-7, with 12 bases identical to TRBD2. The CDR3 is 16 amino acids. The germline gives CDR1 NNHDY, CDR2 SYVADS. The CDR3 spells CASSEVRLGGRDEQYF. The covered CDR3 bases are TGTGCCAGCAGTGAGGTCCGACTGGGGGGGCGCGAT.

Note on this clone: Gene names denote mouse genes. The sequenced fragment ends 4 residues before the CDR3 boundary, so the rest is inferred from the germline J gene. The gene calls are TRBV1 and TRBJ2-7, with TRBD1 as a possible D gene (6 bases). The CDR3 has 14 residues. Germline-derived CDR1 and CDR2 are NSQYPW and LRSPGD (reference sequence). The CDR3 DNA, read in part, is TGCACCTGCAGTGCAGAGCAGGGGTCTTAT. It codes for CTCSAEQGSY. In full, the CDR3 is CTCSAEQGSYEQYF.

This clone was seen repeatedly, ten times or more. Mouse gene names and germline throughout. The observed sequence ends 4 residues before the CDR3 terminus, with the missing tail filled in from the germline J gene. This same CDR3 is encoded by further DNA sequences in the sample. The J gene is TRBJ2-1, the V gene TRBV1; 11 nucleotides align to TRBD2. Germline loops: CDR1 NSQYPW, CDR2 LRSPGD (reference sequence). The CDR3 has 15 amino acids. J gave up 6 bases and V 3 bases, and 4 bases lay outside the gene matches. The sequenced part of the CDR3 DNA is TGCACCTGCAGTGCTCCGGGACTGGGGGTTGCT. Translation gives CTCSAPGLGVA. The CDR3 in its entirety is CTCSAPGLGVAEQFF.

This clone was counted only a few times. Gene and germline names: mouse. The CDR3 end lies 4 residues beyond the end of the read and is filled in from the germline J gene. The chain links TRBV13-1 to TRBJ2-7, with 8 bases fitting TRBD2. Looked up from germline, CDR1 is NSHNY and CDR2 is SYGAGN. The CDR3 has 15 amino acids. After removal of 0 bases from V and 0 bases from J, the junction contained 2 bases not matched to a gene. This CDR3 reads CASSDAGGHSYEQYF. The CDR3 bases that were read are TGTGCCAGCAGTGATGCTGGGGGGCACTCCTAT.